The 2 T cell receptor beta chains in this list originate from one sample, sequenced in a study of T cell repertoires in cytomegalovirus infection. The antigens for these receptors are not known. MiXCR, run by TCRdb on the reads, gives a single entry per CDR3 protein. The profile shows fewer than 85,000 distinct CDR3 sequences, roughly 44% of them singletons. The sequencing used CD8+ T cells from cultured PBMCs, collected from culture after CMV antigen stimulation. The receptors stem from a human donor in good health (CMV status not recorded). Some clones in this sample may be carry-over from other donors' samples.

The chain joins TRBV29-1 to TRBJ1-2, with D hard to call. The CDR3 runs 14 residues. In germline, CDR1 is SQVTM, CDR2 ANQGSEA. The V and J ends lost 3 bases and 0 bases respectively, with 11 bases between them. Written as DNA, the CDR3 is TGCAGCGTTGAGGGCAGGTCGTCTAACTATGGCTACACCTTC. This encodes CSVEGRSSNYGYTF.

The rearrangement links TRBV19 to TRBJ2-7; the match to TRBD2 covers 9 bases. V shed 5 bases and J 0 bases; nucleotides not matched to a gene: 5. The CDR3 is made up of 15 amino acids. Per germline, CDR1 LNHDA and CDR2 SQIVND (reference sequence). The CDR3 DNA sequence: TGTGCCAGTAGTCCAGGACTAGCGAGCTCCTACGAGCAGTACTTC. Encoded protein: CASSPGLASSYEQYF.